This paragraph covers one T cell receptor beta chain sequence. These data are taken from a study of blood T cell repertoires in COVID-19. In the study overall: Sources were T cells, B-cell-depleted T cells, or PBMCs; the material itself was cDNA or gDNA.

The protocol was immunoSEQ multiplex PCR, while the TCRdb copy is restricted to in-frame clones and leaves out a portion. The sample has roughly 71,000 clones, roughly 85% seen once. The sample was peripheral blood. The TCR sequence derives from a man in his fifties with acute or convalescent COVID-19.

CDR3 sequence: CASTANRGPHTYEQYF. CDR3 sequence (DNA): TGTGCCAGCACCGCCAACAGGGGCCCCCATACCTACGAGCAGTACTTC. The chain recombines TRBV27 with TRBJ2-7; the match to TRBD1 covers 7 bases. From germline, CDR1 is MNHEY and CDR2 SMNVEV (reference sequence). After removal of 7 bases from V and 2 bases from J, the junction contained 14 bases not matched to a gene. There are 16 residues in the CDR3.